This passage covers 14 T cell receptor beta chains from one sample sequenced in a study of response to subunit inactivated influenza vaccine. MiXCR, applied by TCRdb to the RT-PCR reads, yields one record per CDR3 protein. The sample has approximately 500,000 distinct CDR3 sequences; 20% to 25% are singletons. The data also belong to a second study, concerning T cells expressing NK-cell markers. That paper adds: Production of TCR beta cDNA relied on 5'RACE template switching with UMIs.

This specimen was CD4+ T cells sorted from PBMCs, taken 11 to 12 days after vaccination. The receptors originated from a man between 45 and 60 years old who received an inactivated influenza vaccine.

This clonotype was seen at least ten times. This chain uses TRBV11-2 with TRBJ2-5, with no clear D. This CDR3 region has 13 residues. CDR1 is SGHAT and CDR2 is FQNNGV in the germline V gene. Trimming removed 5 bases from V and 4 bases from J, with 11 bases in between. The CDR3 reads CASSEQGRETQYF. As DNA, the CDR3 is TGTGCCAGCAGCGAACAAGGACGAGAGACCCAGTACTTC.

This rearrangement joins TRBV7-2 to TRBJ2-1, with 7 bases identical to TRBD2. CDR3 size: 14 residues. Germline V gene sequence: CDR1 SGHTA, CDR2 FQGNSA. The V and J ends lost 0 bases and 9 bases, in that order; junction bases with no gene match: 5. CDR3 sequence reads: CASSLASGEFEQFF. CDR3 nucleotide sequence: TGTGCCAGCAGCTTAGCCAGCGGGGAATTTGAGCAGTTCTTC.

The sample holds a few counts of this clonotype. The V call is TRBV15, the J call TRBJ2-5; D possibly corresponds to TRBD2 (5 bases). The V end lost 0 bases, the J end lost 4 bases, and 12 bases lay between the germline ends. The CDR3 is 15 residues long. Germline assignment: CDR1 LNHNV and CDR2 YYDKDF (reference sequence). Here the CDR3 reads CATSRDLAGLETQYF. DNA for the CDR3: TGTGCCACCAGCAGAGATTTGGCGGGCCTAGAGACCCAGTACTTC.

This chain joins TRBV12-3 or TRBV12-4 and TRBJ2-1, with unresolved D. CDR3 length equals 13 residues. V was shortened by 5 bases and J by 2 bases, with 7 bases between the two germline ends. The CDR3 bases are TGTGCCAGCAGTCAACTTACCTACAATGAGCAGTTCTTC. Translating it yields CASSQLTYNEQFF.

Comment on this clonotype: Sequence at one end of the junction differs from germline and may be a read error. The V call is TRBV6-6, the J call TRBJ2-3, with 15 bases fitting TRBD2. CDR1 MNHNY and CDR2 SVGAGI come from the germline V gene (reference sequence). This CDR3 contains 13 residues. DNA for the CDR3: TGTGCCAGCAGCGGACTAGCGGGAGGGGGATCGAATTTT. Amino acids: CASSGLAGGGSNF.

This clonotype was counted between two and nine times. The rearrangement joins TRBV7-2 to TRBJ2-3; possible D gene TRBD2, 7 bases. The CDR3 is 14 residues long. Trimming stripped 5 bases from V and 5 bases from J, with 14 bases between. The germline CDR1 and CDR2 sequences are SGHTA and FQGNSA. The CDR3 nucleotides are TGTGCCAGCAGCACGCATAGGGGGGGAGATACGCAGTATTTT. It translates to CASSTHRGGDTQYF. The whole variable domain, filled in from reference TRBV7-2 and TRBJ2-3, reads GAGVSQSPSNKVTEKGKDVELRCDPISGHTALYWYRQSLGQGLEFLIYFQGNSAPDKSGLPSDRFSAERTGGSVSTLTIQRTQQEDSAVYLCASSTHRGGDTQYFGPGTRLTVL.

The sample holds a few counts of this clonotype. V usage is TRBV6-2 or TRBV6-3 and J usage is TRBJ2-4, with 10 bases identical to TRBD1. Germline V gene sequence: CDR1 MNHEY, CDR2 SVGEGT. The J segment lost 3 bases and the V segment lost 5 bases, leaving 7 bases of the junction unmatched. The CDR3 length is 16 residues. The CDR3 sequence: CASSPGQGDGKNIQYF. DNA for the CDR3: TGTGCCAGCAGTCCTGGACAGGGGGATGGCAAAAACATTCAGTACTTC.

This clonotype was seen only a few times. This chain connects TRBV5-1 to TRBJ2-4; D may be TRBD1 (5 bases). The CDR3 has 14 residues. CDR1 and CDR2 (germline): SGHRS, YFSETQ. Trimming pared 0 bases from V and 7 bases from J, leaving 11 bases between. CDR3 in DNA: TGCGCCAGCAGCTTGGAAGGGGCAACGAACATTCAGTACTTC. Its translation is CASSLEGATNIQYF.

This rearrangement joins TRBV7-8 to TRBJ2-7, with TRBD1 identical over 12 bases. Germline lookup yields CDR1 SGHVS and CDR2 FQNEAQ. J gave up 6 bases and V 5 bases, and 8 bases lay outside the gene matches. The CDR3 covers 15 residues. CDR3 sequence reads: CASSQPRDRGREQYF. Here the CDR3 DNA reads TGTGCCAGCAGCCAACCCCGGGACAGGGGGCGCGAGCAGTACTTC. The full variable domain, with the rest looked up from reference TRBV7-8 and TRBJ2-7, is GAGVSQSPRYKVAKRGQDVALRCDPISGHVSLFWYQQALGQGPEFLTYFQNEAQLDKSGLPSDRFFAERPEGSVSTLKIQRTQQEDSAVYLCASSQPRDRGREQYFGPGTRLTVT.

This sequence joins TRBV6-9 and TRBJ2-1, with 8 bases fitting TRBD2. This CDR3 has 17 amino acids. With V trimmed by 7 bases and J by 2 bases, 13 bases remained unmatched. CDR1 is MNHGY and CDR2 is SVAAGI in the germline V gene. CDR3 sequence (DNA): TGTGCCAGCACGGAGAAGCGGGGGAAGGGGACCTACAATGAGCAGTTCTTC. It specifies CASTEKRGKGTYNEQFF.

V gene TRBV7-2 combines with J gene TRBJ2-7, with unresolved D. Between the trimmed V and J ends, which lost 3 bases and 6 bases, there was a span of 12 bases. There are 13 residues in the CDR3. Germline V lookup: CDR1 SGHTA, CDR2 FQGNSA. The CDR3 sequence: CASSFGQRGEQYF. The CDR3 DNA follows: TGTGCCAGCAGCTTCGGGCAGAGAGGCGAGCAGTACTTC.

CDR3 nucleotides: TGTGCCAGCAGCCACGGACAGGGGTCGAACATTCAGTACTTC. Its protein is CASSHGQGSNIQYF. The chain is built from TRBV6-1 and TRBJ2-4; TRBD1 aligns across 9 bases. The trim removed 6 bases at V and 7 bases at J, leaving 7 bases unmatched. The germline gives CDR1 MNHNS, CDR2 SASEGT. This CDR3 has 14 amino acids.

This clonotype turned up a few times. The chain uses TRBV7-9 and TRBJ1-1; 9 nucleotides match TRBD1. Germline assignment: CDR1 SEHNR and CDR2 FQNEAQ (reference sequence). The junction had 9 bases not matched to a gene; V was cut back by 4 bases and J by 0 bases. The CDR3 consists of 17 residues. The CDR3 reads CASSSPPGTGMNTEAFF. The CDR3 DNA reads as TGTGCCAGCAGCTCCCCTCCCGGGACAGGGATGAACACTGAAGCTTTCTTT.

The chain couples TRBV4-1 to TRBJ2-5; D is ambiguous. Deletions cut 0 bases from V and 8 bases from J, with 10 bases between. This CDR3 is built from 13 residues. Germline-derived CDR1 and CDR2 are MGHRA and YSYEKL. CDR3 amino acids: CASSQDAKSTQYF. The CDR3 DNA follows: TGCGCCAGCAGCCAAGATGCCAAGAGTACCCAGTACTTC.